This TCR beta chain was recorded in a study of blood T cell repertoires in COVID-19. Study-wide background: Italy, Spain and the United States were the sources of the convalescent and acute COVID-19 samples. Nucleic acid was either cDNA or gDNA, and it came from T cells, B-cell-depleted T cells, or PBMCs.

The CDR3 is 16 residues long. The V gene's germline CDR1 is SEHNR and CDR2 FQNEAQ (reference sequence). With V trimmed by 2 bases and J by 5 bases, 10 bases remained unmatched. This clone turned up a few times. Methods used by the authors: The authors estimated nucleated cell counts from reference gene primer amplification. TCRdb keeps only in-frame clones here, not all; method: immunoSEQ multiplex PCR. Clone size and the V and J calls come from that table; the DNA yielded D and trimming. The profile shows some 670,000 clones, over 80% of them singletons. The V gene is TRBV7-9, the J gene TRBJ2-7, with TRBD1 matching over 9 bases. The sequence was collected from a woman aged 18-30 years with acute or convalescent COVID-19. What was sequenced was peripheral blood. CDR3 nucleotides: TGTGCCAGCAGCTTAAGGCCCGGGACAGGGAAGGACGAGCAGTACTTC. Translated, it gives CASSLRPGTGKDEQYF. Looking up the rest from reference TRBV7-9 and TRBJ2-7 gives the full variable domain: DTGVSQNPRHKITKRGQNVTFRCDPISEHNRLYWYRQTLGQGPEFLTYFQNEAQLEKSRLLSDRFSAERPKGSFSTLEIQRTEQGDSAMYLCASSLRPGTGKDEQYFGPGTRLTVT.